This T cell receptor beta chain was identified in a study of cytomegalovirus exposure and HLA in healthy donors. Regarding the study as a whole: Researchers catalogued 160 or so TCR beta chains as cytomegalovirus-associated. In vitro data verified a few CMV-associated chains as specific for CMV antigens. A classifier reportedly called cytomegalovirus status with high sensitivity and specificity.

This clone was seen once. Its antigen is unknown. TCRdb's table, derived via immunoSEQ multiplex PCR, lists solely in-frame clones and lacks some. The data contain about 98,000 clones, about 95% of them seen just once; the ten biggest clones take up 0.89%. The sequence derives from a woman aged 18 to 35 in good health and CMV-seronegative. Sequencing used PBMCs.

CDR3: CASSHRQNYGYTF. As DNA, the CDR3 is TGTGCCAGTAGTCACCGACAGAACTATGGCTACACCTTC. The rearrangement links TRBV19 to TRBJ1-2, with a possible D match to TRBD1 (5 bases). The CDR3 has 13 amino acids. Germline V gene lookup returns CDR1 LNHDA and CDR2 SQIVND (reference sequence). V dropped 5 bases and J dropped 2 bases, with 9 bases sitting between them. Variable domain in full (rest from reference TRBV19 and TRBJ1-2): DGGITQSPKYLFRKEGQNVTLSCEQNLNHDAMYWYRQDPGQGLRLIYYSQIVNDFQKGDIAEGYSVSREKKESFPLTVTSAQKNPTAFYLCASSHRQNYGYTFGSGTRLTVV.